Listed here are 30 T cell receptor beta chains from one sample, sequenced in a study of T-cell reconstitution after alpha-beta-depleted transplantation in children. Unique molecular identifiers were incorporated during preparation of the TCRbeta library. TCRdb called the PCR reads again in MiXCR, with one record for every CDR3 protein. The sample includes approximately 350,000 distinct CDR3 sequences, 10% of them seen just once. The source material was PBMCs from the stem cell graft donor, sampled from the stem cell graft. These receptors came from a human donor who donated a stem cell graft to a child with acute lymphoblastic leukemia.

The chain joins TRBV6-5 to TRBJ2-3; D not resolved. The CDR3 loop spans 14 amino acids. The V and J ends lost 2 bases and 6 bases respectively, with 12 bases between them. Per the germline V gene, CDR1 is MNHEY and CDR2 is SVGAGI. DNA of the CDR3: TGTGCCAGCAGTTACGCGCGGAGTGCGGATACGCAGTATTTT. Protein sequence: CASSYARSADTQYF.

The V call is TRBV20-1, the J call TRBJ2-5, with D perhaps TRBD2 (6 bases). CDR1 DFQATT and CDR2 SNEGSKA come from the germline V gene (reference sequence). This CDR3 has 14 amino acids. Trimming removed 3 bases from V and 4 bases from J, with 15 bases in between. This CDR3 reads CSASLGGTGETQYF. The CDR3 coding sequence is TGCAGTGCTAGCTTAGGAGGGACGGGAGAGACCCAGTACTTC.

Ten or more counts support this clonotype. The V and J genes are TRBV30 and TRBJ1-1; no reliable D call. The CDR3 consists of 15 residues. V was shortened by 0 bases and J by 11 bases, with 22 bases between the two germline ends. Germline V lookup: CDR1 GTSNPN, CDR2 SVGIG (reference sequence). CDR3 DNA sequence: TGTGCCTGGAGTGTACGTGGCGGGGTAGGAATAGAGGCTTTCTTT. Protein sequence: CAWSVRGGVGIEAFF.

The sample holds a few counts of this clonotype. The V gene is TRBV5-1, the J gene TRBJ2-1; 7 bases are a match to TRBD1. V lost 1 base and J lost 0; bases outside the gene matches: 4. CDR1 and CDR2 from the germline V gene are SGHRS and YFSETQ. The CDR3 totals 16 residues. In DNA form, the CDR3 reads TGCGCCAGCAGCTTGTTTGGGACAGACTCCTACAATGAGCAGTTCTTC. Protein product: CASSLFGTDSYNEQFF.

This clonotype was detected only a few times. The rearrangement joins TRBV20-1 to TRBJ2-3, with 10 bases matching TRBD2. V was clipped by 3 bases and J by 6 bases; unmatched bases: 12. Germline CDR1 and CDR2: DFQATT and SNEGSKA (reference sequence). The CDR3 spans 16 residues. This chain's CDR3 is CSASLRLAGVMDTQYF. The DNA for the CDR3 is TGCAGTGCTAGCCTAAGGCTAGCGGGAGTTATGGATACGCAGTATTTT.

This clonotype was counted only a few times. This chain joins TRBV4-1 and TRBJ2-7; possibly TRBD2 for D (6 bases). CDR3 size: 14 residues. Trimming pared 3 bases from V and 7 bases from J, leaving 16 bases between. Germline V lookup: CDR1 MGHRA, CDR2 YSYEKL. The CDR3 region is CASSHTGTSGEQYF. The CDR3 DNA reads TGCGCCAGCAGCCATACCGGGACTTCGGGGGAGCAGTACTTC.

The V call is TRBV11-2, the J call TRBJ2-7; no clear D gene. The CDR3 is 15 amino acids. Per germline, CDR1 SGHAT and CDR2 FQNNGV. The V end lost 5 bases, the J end lost 7 bases, and 21 bases lay between the germline ends. The CDR3 here is CASSPSVHHRREQYF. The CDR3 DNA follows: TGTGCCAGCAGCCCGTCCGTCCACCACCGGCGGGAGCAGTACTTC.

At least ten counts were recorded for this clonotype. The V and J genes are TRBV28 and TRBJ2-4; D is uncertain. The CDR3 contains 13 residues. CDR1 MDHEN and CDR2 SYDVKM come from the germline V gene. Trimming took 0 bases from V and 3 from J, leaving 3 bases between them. The CDR3 reads CASSLWGKNIQYF. The CDR3 nucleotides read TGTGCCAGCAGTTTATGGGGCAAAAACATTCAGTACTTC.

The CDR3 reads CASSQALGQWLETQYF. The CDR3 region has the DNA TGCGCCAGCAGCCAAGCCCTGGGACAGTGGCTAGAGACCCAGTACTTC. The V and J genes are TRBV4-3 and TRBJ2-5, with TRBD1 matching 7 bases. Germline V gene data show CDR1 as LGHNA and CDR2 as YSLEER. The CDR3 contains 16 residues. V lost 1 base to trimming and J lost 4 bases; unmatched junction nucleotides: 9.

At least ten counts were recorded for this clonotype. This chain uses TRBV9 with TRBJ2-1; unclear D gene. Trimming cost V 1 base and J 7 bases, with 18 bases left between them. Per germline, CDR1 SGDLS and CDR2 YYNGEE. The CDR3 is 16 residues long. This chain's CDR3 is CASSVNSIGERNEQFF. CDR3 nucleotide sequence: TGTGCCAGCAGCGTAAATTCCATTGGGGAACGGAATGAGCAGTTCTTC.

This clonotype has ten or more counts. The V gene is TRBV9, the J gene TRBJ1-4; perhaps TRBD1 as D (6 bases). Germline V gives CDR1 SGDLS, CDR2 YYNGEE. V was shortened by 0 bases and J by 6 bases, with 21 bases between the two germline ends. The CDR3 consists of 18 residues. The CDR3 loop reads CASSVGASPGVRYEKLFF. Here the CDR3 DNA reads TGTGCCAGCAGCGTAGGGGCCTCCCCAGGGGTCCGTTATGAAAAACTGTTTTTT. Full variable domain (rest looked up from reference TRBV9 and TRBJ1-4): DSGVTQTPKHLITATGQRVTLRCSPRSGDLSVYWYQQSLDQGLQFLIQYYNGEERAKGNILERFSAQQFPDLHSELNLSSLELGDSALYFCASSVGASPGVRYEKLFFGSGTQLSVL.

This CDR3 is CASYFSDRVGTEAFF. DNA of the CDR3: TGTGCCAGCTATTTTTCCGACAGGGTTGGTACTGAAGCTTTCTTT. The V gene is TRBV2, the J gene TRBJ1-1; 7 bases match TRBD1. The CDR3 has 15 amino acids. The ends lost 8 bases at V and 5 bases at J; junction bases unmatched: 14. The V gene's germline CDR1 is SNHLY and CDR2 FYNNEI.

The table lists this clonotype with many counts. The J gene is TRBJ1-1, the V gene TRBV7-3, with D perhaps matching TRBD1 (6 bases). The germline CDR1 and CDR2 sequences are SGHTA and FQGTGA. This CDR3 has 13 residues. V gave up 2 bases and J gave up 5 bases, with 9 bases separating them. CDR3 DNA sequence: TGTGCCAGCAGCTTACAGGGGAGTACTGAAGCTTTCTTT. Amino acid sequence: CASSLQGSTEAFF.

The V gene is TRBV20-1, the J gene TRBJ2-3; D may be TRBD2 (6 bases). This CDR3 has 14 amino acids. The V end was cut by 5 bases, the J end by 6 bases, with 18 bases between. Germline V gene lookup returns CDR1 DFQATT and CDR2 SNEGSKA (reference sequence). CDR3 in amino acids: CSAEEEGLLDTQYF. The CDR3 DNA reads as TGCAGTGCTGAGGAGGAGGGCCTTCTGGATACGCAGTATTTT.

The genes are TRBV19 and TRBJ2-3; TRBD1 agrees at 8 bases. V dropped 8 bases and J dropped 5; count of bases not matched to a gene: 12. Germline assignment: CDR1 LNHDA and CDR2 SQIVND (reference sequence). The CDR3 runs 15 residues. CDR3 sequence (DNA): TGTGCCAGTTCCGACAGGGGCGAATCGGGAGATACGCAGTATTTT. It translates to CASSDRGESGDTQYF.

The chain combines TRBV5-1 with TRBJ2-7; possibly TRBD2 for D (6 bases). V lost 4 bases, J lost 7 bases, and 15 bases lay in between. This CDR3 contains 13 residues. Germline V gene sequence: CDR1 SGHRS, CDR2 YFSETQ. The CDR3 coding sequence is TGCGCCAGCAGCAGCGCCGGGACTCGGGAGCAGTACTTC. As protein: CASSSAGTREQYF. Drawing the rest from reference TRBV5-1 and TRBJ2-7, the complete variable domain is KAGVTQTPRYLIKTRGQQVTLSCSPISGHRSVSWYQQTPGQGLQFLFEYFSETQRNKGNFPGRFSGRQFSNSRSEMNVSTLELGDSALYLCASSSAGTREQYFGPGTRLTVT.

This clonotype showed up just a few times. The chain combines TRBV7-2 with TRBJ2-1; 16 bases line up with TRBD2. Germline V lookup: CDR1 SGHTA, CDR2 FQGNSA. Trimming cost V 5 bases and J 7 bases; bases outside gene matches: 8. The CDR3 covers 17 residues. The CDR3: CASSPGTSGRVRNEQFF. CDR3 nucleotide sequence: TGTGCCAGCAGCCCCGGGACTAGCGGGAGGGTAAGGAATGAGCAGTTCTTC.

This clonotype has at least ten counts. The chain uses TRBV9 and TRBJ2-2; 7 bases agree with TRBD2. The CDR3 length is 16 residues. Germline trimming cut 0 bases from V and 1 base from J; bases unmatched to any gene: 3. Germline CDR1 and CDR2: SGDLS and YYNGEE. CDR3 sequence reads: CASSVGSSGNTGELFF. In DNA form, the CDR3 reads TGTGCCAGCAGCGTAGGGTCTAGCGGGAACACCGGGGAGCTGTTTTTT.

CDR3 region: CASSLTGQTNQPQHF. The DNA of the CDR3 is TGTGCCAGCAGCTTAACGGGGCAGACCAATCAGCCCCAGCATTTT. The genes are TRBV7-8 and TRBJ1-5; TRBD1 is a possible D gene (5 bases). The V and J ends lost 2 bases and 3 bases respectively, with 11 bases between them. This CDR3 has 15 amino acids. CDR1 is SGHVS and CDR2 is FQNEAQ in the germline V gene.

There are a few counts of this clonotype. V is TRBV11-2 and J is TRBJ2-7, with D tentatively TRBD2 (5 bases). The germline V gene encodes CDR1 SGHAT and CDR2 FQNNGV. Trimming removed 1 base at V and 6 bases at J, with 19 bases between. There are 16 residues in the CDR3. The CDR3 protein is CASSLVPGSPRGEQYF. Written as DNA, the CDR3 is TGTGCCAGCAGCTTAGTCCCGGGTTCCCCCCGGGGCGAGCAGTACTTC.

This chain uses TRBV28 with TRBJ2-5; TRBD2 matches 8 bases. Germline assignment: CDR1 MDHEN and CDR2 SYDVKM. This CDR3 is built from 14 residues. The V segment lost 5 bases and the J segment 4 bases; nucleotides outside the gene matches: 6. CDR3 sequence: CASSPSGSRETQYF. The CDR3 coding sequence is TGTGCCAGCAGTCCAAGCGGGAGTAGAGAGACCCAGTACTTC.

The CDR3 spells CASSQDRVGTEAFF. The DNA of the CDR3 is TGTGCCAGCAGCCAGGACAGGGTCGGCACTGAAGCTTTCTTT. The chain carries TRBV5-4 and TRBJ1-1; the match to TRBD1 covers 8 bases. Per germline, CDR1 SGHNT and CDR2 YYREEE (reference sequence). With V trimmed by 4 bases and J by 4 bases, 6 bases remained unmatched. CDR3 length: 14 residues.

This clonotype was found a few times. The chain is built from TRBV7-9 and TRBJ2-5; 9 bases match TRBD2. With V trimmed by 2 bases and J by 5 bases, 9 bases remained unmatched. The CDR3 has 16 amino acids. Germline-derived CDR1 and CDR2 are SEHNR and FQNEAQ (reference sequence). CDR3 protein: CASSLLASGMSETQYF. The CDR3 DNA follows: TGTGCCAGCAGCTTACTCGCTAGCGGGATGAGCGAGACCCAGTACTTC. The full variable domain, rest sourced from reference TRBV7-9 and TRBJ2-5, is DTGVSQNPRHKITKRGQNVTFRCDPISEHNRLYWYRQTLGQGPEFLTYFQNEAQLEKSRLLSDRFSAERPKGSFSTLEIQRTEQGDSAMYLCASSLLASGMSETQYFGPGTRLLVL.

V and J are TRBV5-1 and TRBJ2-1; maybe TRBD1 (6 bases). CDR1 SGHRS and CDR2 YFSETQ come from the germline V gene. V shed 5 bases and J shed 0 bases, with 15 bases lying between them. The CDR3 extends over 16 amino acids. The CDR3 is CASSTGTRGSYNEQFF. The CDR3 DNA follows: TGCGCCAGCAGTACCGGGACACGGGGCTCCTACAATGAGCAGTTCTTC. The full variable domain, in which reference TRBV5-1 and TRBJ2-1 provide the parts outside the CDR3, is KAGVTQTPRYLIKTRGQQVTLSCSPISGHRSVSWYQQTPGQGLQFLFEYFSETQRNKGNFPGRFSGRQFSNSRSEMNVSTLELGDSALYLCASSTGTRGSYNEQFFGPGTRLTVL.

This clonotype showed up many times. Written as DNA, the CDR3 is TGTGCCAGCAGCTTCCTAATAAGTCCCCTCCACTTT. Protein: CASSFLISPLHF. The V and J genes are TRBV7-2 and TRBJ1-6; no clear D. From germline, CDR1 is SGHTA and CDR2 FQGNSA. CDR3 size: 12 residues. Trimming left V 3 bases short and J 13 bases short, with 10 bases between.

V and J are TRBV6-1 and TRBJ2-7; D is perhaps TRBD2 (7 bases). This CDR3 region has 15 residues. V lost 6 bases to trimming and J lost 4 bases, with 19 bases between them. Germline assignment: CDR1 MNHNS and CDR2 SASEGT. The CDR3 here is CASRRGGVSGYEQYF. CDR3 DNA: TGTGCCAGCAGGAGGGGGGGCGTCAGCGGGTACGAGCAGTACTTC.

This clonotype occurred a few times. This chain links TRBV30 with TRBJ2-1; no firm D call. Germline CDR1 is GTSNPN and CDR2 is SVGIG (reference sequence). Between the trimmed V and J ends, which lost 0 bases and 8 bases, there was a span of 11 bases. The CDR3 totals 13 residues. The CDR3 coding sequence is TGTGCCTGGAGTGTAAGGTTAGCCGATGAGCAGTTCTTC. The encoded protein is CAWSVRLADEQFF.

This clonotype was counted a few times. The chain employs TRBV19 and TRBJ1-2; no firm D call. Germline V CDR1 and CDR2: LNHDA, SQIVND (reference sequence). The V and J ends lost 5 bases and 5 bases respectively, with 15 bases between them. CDR3 size: 14 residues. The CDR3 here is CASSSRGRGYGYTF. The CDR3 nucleotides read TGTGCCAGTAGTTCGCGAGGCCGTGGGTATGGCTACACCTTC.

Concerning this clonotype itself: Because it lacks the conserved phenylalanine or tryptophan at the end, this CDR3 is likely a read error. The chain has TRBV27 and TRBJ2-1; the match to TRBD2 covers 9 bases. There are 16 residues in the CDR3. After removal of 5 bases from V and 4 bases from J, the junction contained 9 bases not matched to a gene. Germline V gives CDR1 MNHEY, CDR2 SMNVEV (reference sequence). CDR3 bases: TGTGCCAGCAGTCACCTGACTAGCGGAGGGTACAATGAGCAGTTCTCC. Translation gives CASSHLTSGGYNEQFS.

Only a few counts were recorded for this clonotype. The chain links TRBV4-2 to TRBJ2-7; 10 bases are a match to TRBD2. Germline CDR1 reads LGHNA; CDR2 reads YNFKEQ. J gave up 5 bases and V 10 bases, and 14 bases lay outside the gene matches. The CDR3 runs to 15 residues. CDR3 in DNA: TGTGCCACCGGCGCCCAGCGGGAGGGCCACCACGAGCAGTACTTC. It codes for CATGAQREGHHEQYF.